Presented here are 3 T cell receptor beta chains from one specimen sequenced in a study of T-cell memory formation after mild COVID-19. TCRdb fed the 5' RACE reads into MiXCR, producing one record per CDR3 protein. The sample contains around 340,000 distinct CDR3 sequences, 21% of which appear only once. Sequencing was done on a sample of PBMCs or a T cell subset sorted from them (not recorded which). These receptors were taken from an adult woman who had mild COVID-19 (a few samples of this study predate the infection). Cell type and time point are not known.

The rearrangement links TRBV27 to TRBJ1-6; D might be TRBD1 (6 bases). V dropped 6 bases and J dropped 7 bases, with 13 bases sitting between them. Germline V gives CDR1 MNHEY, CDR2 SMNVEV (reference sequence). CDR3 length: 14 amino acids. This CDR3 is CASRPQGQNSPLHF. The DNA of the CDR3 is TGTGCCAGCAGGCCACAGGGTCAGAATTCACCCCTCCACTTT.

In nucleotides, the CDR3 is TGCGCCAGCAGCTTCCGGCTAGCGGGAGTTCTCTCTCCAGATACGCAGTATTTT. Translating it yields CASSFRLAGVLSPDTQYF. The chain links TRBV5-1 to TRBJ2-3; 10 bases agree with TRBD2. CDR1 and CDR2 (germline): SGHRS, YFSETQ. V lost 2 bases to trimming and J lost 4 bases; unmatched junction nucleotides: 13. The CDR3 extends over 18 amino acids. The full variable domain, its missing parts supplied by reference TRBV5-1 and TRBJ2-3, is KAGVTQTPRYLIKTRGQQVTLSCSPISGHRSVSWYQQTPGQGLQFLFEYFSETQRNKGNFPGRFSGRQFSNSRSEMNVSTLELGDSALYLCASSFRLAGVLSPDTQYFGPGTRLTVL.

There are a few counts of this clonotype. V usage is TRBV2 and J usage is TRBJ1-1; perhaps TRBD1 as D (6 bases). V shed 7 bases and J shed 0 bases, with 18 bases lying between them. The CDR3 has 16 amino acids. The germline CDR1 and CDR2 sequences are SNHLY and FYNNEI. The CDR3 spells CASTDPEGVMNTEAFF. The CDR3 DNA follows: TGTGCCAGCACGGACCCGGAGGGGGTCATGAACACTGAAGCTTTCTTT.